This T cell receptor beta chain was identified in a study of shared clonotypes between healthy human individuals. The CDR3 totals 13 residues. Trimming stripped 4 bases from V and 5 bases from J, with 11 bases between. Per germline, CDR1 MNHEY and CDR2 SMNVEV (reference sequence). Each PCR replicate from the sorted subsets contained around 0.2 ug DNA, which is some 30,000 T cell genomes. TCRdb's table, derived via immunoSEQ multiplex PCR, lists solely in-frame clones and lacks some. Of some 800,000 clones listed, 80% to 95% are singletons. As regards this clone: Its antigen remains unidentified.

The naive CD8 subset, CD45RO-negative cells positively selected for CCR7, excluded terminally differentiated effector memory CD45RA+ cells. All of the donors resided in Nashville, Tennessee, and each was a Caucasian adult. Findings and limits, study-wide: Large sequencing depth failed to make sorted-subset sequencing complete, rarefaction showed.

The chain combines TRBV27 with TRBJ2-5; a possible D gene is TRBD2 (6 bases). Sequencing was done on a sample of naive CD8+ T cells sorted from blood. The sequence came from a young man in good health. The CDR3 loop is CASSSGVWETQYF. The DNA of the CDR3 is TGTGCCAGCAGTTCGGGGGTTTGGGAGACCCAGTACTTC.